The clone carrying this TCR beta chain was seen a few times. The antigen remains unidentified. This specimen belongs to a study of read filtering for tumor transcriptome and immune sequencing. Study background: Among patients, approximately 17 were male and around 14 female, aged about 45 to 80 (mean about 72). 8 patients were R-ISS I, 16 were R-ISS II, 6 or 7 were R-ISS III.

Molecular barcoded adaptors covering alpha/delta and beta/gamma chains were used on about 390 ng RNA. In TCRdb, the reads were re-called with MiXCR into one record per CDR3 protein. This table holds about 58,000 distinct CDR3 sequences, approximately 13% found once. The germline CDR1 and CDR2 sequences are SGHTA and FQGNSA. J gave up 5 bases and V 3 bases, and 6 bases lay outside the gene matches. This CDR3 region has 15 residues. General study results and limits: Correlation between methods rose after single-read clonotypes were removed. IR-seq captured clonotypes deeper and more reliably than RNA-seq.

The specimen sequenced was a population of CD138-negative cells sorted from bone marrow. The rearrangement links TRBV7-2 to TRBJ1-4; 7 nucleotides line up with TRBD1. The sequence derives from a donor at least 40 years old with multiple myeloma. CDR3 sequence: CASSFRTGQNEKLFF. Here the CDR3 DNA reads TGTGCCAGCAGCTTCCGGACAGGCCAAAATGAAAAACTGTTTTTT.